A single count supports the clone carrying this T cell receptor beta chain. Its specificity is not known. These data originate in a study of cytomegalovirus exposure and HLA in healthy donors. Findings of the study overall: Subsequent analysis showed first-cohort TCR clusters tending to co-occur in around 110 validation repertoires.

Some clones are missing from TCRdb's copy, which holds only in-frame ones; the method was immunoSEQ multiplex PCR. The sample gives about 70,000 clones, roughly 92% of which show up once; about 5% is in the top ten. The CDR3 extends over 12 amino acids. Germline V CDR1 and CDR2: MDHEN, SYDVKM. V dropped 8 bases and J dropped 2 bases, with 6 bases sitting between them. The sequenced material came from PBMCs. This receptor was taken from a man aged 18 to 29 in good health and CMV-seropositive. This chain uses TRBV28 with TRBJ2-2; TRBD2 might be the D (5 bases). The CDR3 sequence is CASRENTGELFF. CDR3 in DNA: TGTGCCAGCCGGGAAAACACCGGGGAGCTGTTTTTT.